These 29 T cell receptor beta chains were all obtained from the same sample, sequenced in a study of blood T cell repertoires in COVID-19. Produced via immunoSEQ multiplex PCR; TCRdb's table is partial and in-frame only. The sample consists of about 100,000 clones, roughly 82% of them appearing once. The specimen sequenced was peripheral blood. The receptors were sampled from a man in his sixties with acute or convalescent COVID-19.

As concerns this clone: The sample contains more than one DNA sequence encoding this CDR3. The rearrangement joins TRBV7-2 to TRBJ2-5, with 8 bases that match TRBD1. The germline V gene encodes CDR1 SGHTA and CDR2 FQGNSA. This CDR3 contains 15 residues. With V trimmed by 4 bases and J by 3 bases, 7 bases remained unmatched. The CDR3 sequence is CASSSRQGPKETQYF. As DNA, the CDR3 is TGTGCCAGCAGCTCCAGACAGGGGCCGAAAGAGACCCAGTACTTC.

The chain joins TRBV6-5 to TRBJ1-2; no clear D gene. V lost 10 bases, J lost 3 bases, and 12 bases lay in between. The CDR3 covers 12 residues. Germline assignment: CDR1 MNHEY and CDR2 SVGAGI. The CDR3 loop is CAIYGSDYGYTF. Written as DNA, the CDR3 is TGTGCCATCTACGGGAGCGACTATGGCTACACCTTC.

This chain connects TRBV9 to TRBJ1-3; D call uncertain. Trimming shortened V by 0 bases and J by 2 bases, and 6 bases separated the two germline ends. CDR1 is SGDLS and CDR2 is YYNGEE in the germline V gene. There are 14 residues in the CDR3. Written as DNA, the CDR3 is TGTGCCAGCAGCGTAGGAGGTCCTGGAAACACCATATATTTT. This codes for CASSVGGPGNTIYF.

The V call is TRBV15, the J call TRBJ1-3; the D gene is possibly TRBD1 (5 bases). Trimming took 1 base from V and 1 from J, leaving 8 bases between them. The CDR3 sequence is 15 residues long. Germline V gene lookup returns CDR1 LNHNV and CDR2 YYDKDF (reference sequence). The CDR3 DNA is TGTGCCACCAGCAGAGGGGGCGCATCTGGAAACACCATATATTTT. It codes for CATSRGGASGNTIYF.

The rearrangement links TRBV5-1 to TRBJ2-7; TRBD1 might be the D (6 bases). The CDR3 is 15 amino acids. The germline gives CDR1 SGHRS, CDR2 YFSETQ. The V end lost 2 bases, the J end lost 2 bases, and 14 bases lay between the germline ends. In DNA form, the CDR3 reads TGCGCCAGCAGCTTAACAGGGATAGGGACCTACGAGCAGTACTTC. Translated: CASSLTGIGTYEQYF.

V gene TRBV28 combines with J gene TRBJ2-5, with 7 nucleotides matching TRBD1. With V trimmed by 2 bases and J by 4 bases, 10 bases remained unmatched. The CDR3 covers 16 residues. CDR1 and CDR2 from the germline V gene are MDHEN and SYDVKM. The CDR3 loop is CASSLRDRLPPETQYF. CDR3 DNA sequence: TGTGCCAGCAGTTTAAGGGACAGACTGCCTCCAGAGACCCAGTACTTC.

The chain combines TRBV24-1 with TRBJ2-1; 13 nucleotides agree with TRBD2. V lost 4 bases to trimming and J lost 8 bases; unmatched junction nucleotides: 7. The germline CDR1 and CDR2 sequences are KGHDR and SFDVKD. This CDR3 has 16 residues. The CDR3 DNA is TGTGCCACCAGTGACGTAGGACTAGCGGGGGTGGATGAGCAGTTCTTC. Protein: CATSDVGLAGVDEQFF.

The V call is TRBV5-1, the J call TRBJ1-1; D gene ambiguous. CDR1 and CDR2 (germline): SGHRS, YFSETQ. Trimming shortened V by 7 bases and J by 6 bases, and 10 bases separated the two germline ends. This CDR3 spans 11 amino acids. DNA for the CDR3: TGCGCCAGCGCTGAGGCCGCTGAAGCTTTCTTT. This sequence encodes CASAEAAEAFF.

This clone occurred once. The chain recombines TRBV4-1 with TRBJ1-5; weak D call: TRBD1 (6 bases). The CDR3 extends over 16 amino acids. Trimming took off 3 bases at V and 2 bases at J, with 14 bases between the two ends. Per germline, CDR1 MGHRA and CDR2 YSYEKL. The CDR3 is CASSHTGQGGNQPQHF. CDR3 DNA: TGCGCCAGCAGCCACACAGGGCAAGGGGGCAATCAGCCCCAGCATTTT.

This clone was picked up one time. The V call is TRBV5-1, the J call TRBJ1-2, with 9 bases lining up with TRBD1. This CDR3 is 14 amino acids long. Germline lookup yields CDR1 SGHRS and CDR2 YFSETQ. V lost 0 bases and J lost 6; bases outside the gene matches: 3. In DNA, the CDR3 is TGCGCCAGCAGCTTGGGGGACAGGGTGGATGGCTACACCTTC. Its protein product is CASSLGDRVDGYTF. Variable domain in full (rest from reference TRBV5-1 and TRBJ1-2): KAGVTQTPRYLIKTRGQQVTLSCSPISGHRSVSWYQQTPGQGLQFLFEYFSETQRNKGNFPGRFSGRQFSNSRSEMNVSTLELGDSALYLCASSLGDRVDGYTFGSGTRLTVV.

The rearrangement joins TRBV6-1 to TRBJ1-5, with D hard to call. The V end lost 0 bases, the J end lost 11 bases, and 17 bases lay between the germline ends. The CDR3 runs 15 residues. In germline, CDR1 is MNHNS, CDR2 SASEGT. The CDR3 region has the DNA TGTGCCAGCAGTGAAGCGCGGTCTTTTGAGAGGGCCCAGCATTTT. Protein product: CASSEARSFERAQHF.

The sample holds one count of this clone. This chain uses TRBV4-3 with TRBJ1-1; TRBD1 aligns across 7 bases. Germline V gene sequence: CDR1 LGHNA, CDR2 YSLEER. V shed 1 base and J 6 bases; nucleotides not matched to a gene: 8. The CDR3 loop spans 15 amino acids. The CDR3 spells CASSQALTGQAEAFF. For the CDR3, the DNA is TGCGCCAGCAGCCAAGCCTTGACAGGGCAAGCTGAAGCTTTCTTT.

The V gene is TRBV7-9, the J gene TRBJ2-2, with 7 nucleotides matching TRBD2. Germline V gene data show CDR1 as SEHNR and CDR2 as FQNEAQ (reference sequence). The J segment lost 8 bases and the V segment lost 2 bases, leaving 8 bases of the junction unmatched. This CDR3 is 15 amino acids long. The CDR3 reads CASSLWAGAVGELFF. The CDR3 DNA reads TGTGCCAGCAGCTTATGGGCGGGAGCGGTTGGGGAGCTGTTTTTT.

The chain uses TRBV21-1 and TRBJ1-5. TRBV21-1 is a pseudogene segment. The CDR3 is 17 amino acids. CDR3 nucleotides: TGTGCCAGCAGCAAAGTTGCAGACCGGGATAGCAATCAGCCCCAGCATTTT. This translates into CASSKVADRDSNQPQHF.

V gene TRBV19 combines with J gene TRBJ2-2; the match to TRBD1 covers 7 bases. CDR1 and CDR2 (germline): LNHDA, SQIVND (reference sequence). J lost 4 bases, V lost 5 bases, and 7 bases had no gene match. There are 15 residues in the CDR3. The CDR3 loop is CASSVGQVITGELFF. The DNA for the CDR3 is TGTGCCAGTAGTGTTGGACAGGTTATCACCGGGGAGCTGTTTTTT.

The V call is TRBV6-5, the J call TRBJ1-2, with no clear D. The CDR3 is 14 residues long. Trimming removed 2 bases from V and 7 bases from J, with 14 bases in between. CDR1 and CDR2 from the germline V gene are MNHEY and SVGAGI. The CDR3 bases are TGTGCCAGCAGTTACATGGCGGGCGTAAGTGGCTACACCTTC. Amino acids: CASSYMAGVSGYTF.

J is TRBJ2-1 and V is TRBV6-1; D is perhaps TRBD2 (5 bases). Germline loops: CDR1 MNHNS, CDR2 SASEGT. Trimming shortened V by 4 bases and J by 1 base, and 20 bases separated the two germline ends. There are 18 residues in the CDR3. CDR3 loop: CASSAFLVGEGSYNEQFF. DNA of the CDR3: TGTGCCAGCAGTGCCTTTCTTGTAGGTGAGGGTTCCTACAATGAGCAGTTCTTC.

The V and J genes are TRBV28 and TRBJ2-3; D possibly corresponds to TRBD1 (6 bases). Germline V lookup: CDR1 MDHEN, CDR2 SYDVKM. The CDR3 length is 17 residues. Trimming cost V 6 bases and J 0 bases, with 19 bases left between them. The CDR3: CASSPGHGVPSTDTQYF. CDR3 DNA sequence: TGTGCCAGCAGCCCGGGACATGGGGTGCCTAGCACAGATACGCAGTATTTT.

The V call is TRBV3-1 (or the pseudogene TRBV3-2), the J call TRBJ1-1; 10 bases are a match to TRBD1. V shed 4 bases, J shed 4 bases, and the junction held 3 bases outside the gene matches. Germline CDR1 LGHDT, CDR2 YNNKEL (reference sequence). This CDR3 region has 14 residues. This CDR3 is CASSPRTGGTEAFF. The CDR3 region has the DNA TGTGCCAGCAGCCCCCGGACAGGGGGCACTGAAGCTTTCTTT.

CDR3 in amino acids: CATSRPDRVDQPQHF. CDR3 coding DNA: TGTGCCACCAGTAGACCCGACAGGGTCGATCAGCCCCAGCATTTT. The rearrangement joins TRBV15 to TRBJ1-5; 7 positions agree with TRBD1. CDR3 length: 15 amino acids. Germline loops: CDR1 LNHNV, CDR2 YYDKDF (reference sequence). V shed 6 bases, J shed 5 bases, and the junction held 10 bases outside the gene matches.

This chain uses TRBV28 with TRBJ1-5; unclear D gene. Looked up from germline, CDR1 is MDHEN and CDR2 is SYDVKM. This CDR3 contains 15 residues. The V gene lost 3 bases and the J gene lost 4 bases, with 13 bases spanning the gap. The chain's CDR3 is CASSFVSGWNQPQHF. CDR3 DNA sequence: TGTGCCAGCAGTTTTGTCTCGGGTTGGAATCAGCCCCAGCATTTT. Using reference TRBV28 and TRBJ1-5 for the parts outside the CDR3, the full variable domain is DVKVTQSSRYLVKRTGEKVFLECVQDMDHENMFWYRQDPGLGLRLIYFSYDVKMKEKGDIPEGYSVSREKKERFSLILESASTNQTSMYLCASSFVSGWNQPQHFGDGTRLSIL.

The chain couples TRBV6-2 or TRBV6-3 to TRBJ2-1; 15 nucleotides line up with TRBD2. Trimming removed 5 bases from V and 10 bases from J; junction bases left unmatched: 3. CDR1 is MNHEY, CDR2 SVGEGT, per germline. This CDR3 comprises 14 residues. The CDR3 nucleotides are TGTGCCAGCAGTCGGACTAGCGGGAGGGGGGAGCAGTTCTTC. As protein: CASSRTSGRGEQFF.

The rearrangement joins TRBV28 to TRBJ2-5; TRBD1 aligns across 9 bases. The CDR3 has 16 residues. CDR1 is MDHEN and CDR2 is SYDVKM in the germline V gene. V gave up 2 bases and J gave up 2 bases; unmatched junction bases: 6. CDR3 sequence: CASSLPGQGLQETQYF. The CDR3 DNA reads TGTGCCAGCAGTTTACCCGGACAGGGGTTACAAGAGACCCAGTACTTC.

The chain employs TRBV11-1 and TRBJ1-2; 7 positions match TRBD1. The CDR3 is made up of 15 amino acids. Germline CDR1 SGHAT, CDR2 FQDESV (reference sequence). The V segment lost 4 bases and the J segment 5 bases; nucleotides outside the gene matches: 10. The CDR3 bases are TGTGCCAGCAGCTGGACCATGGGACAGCCTTATGGCTACACCTTC. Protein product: CASSWTMGQPYGYTF. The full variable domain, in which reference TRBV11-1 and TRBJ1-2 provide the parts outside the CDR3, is EAEVAQSPRYKITEKSQAVAFWCDPISGHATLYWYRQILGQGPELLVQFQDESVVDDSQLPKDRFSAERLKGVDSTLKIQPAELGDSAMYLCASSWTMGQPYGYTFGSGTRLTVV.

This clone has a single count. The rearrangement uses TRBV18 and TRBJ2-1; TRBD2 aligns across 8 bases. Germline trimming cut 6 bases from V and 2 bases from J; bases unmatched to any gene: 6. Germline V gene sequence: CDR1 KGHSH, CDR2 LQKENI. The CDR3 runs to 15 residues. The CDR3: CASSPSGGPYNEQFF. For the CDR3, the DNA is TGTGCCAGCTCCCCAAGCGGGGGTCCCTACAATGAGCAGTTCTTC.

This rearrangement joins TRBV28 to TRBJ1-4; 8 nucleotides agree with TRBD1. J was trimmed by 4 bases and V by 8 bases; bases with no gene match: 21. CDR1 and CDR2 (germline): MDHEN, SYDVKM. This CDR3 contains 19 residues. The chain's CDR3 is CASHSGVGTGPLLNEKLFF. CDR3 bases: TGTGCCAGCCACTCAGGAGTCGGGACAGGACCGTTACTTAATGAAAAACTGTTTTTT.

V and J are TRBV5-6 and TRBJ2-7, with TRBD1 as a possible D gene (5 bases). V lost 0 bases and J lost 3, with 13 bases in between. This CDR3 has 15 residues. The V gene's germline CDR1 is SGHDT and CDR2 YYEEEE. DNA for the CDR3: TGTGCCAGCAGCTTGGAACCAGGGAATAACTACGAGCAGTACTTC. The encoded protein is CASSLEPGNNYEQYF.

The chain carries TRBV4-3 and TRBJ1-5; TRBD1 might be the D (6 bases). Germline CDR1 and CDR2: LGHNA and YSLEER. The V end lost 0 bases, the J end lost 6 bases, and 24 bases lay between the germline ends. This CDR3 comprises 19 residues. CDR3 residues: CASSQDFGGAGAASQPQHF. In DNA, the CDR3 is TGCGCCAGCAGCCAAGATTTTGGGGGGGCGGGCGCGGCAAGTCAGCCCCAGCATTTT.

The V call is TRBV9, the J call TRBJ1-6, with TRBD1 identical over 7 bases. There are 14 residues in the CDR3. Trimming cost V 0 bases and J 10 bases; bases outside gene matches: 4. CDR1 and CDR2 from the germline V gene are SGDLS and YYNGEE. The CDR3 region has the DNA TGTGCCAGCAGCGTAGACAGGGGTGGCTCACCCCTCCACTTT. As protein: CASSVDRGGSPLHF.